This record concerns one T cell receptor beta chain sequence. Assay used: immunoSEQ multiplex PCR; TCRdb lists only in-frame clones, some missing. The sample consists of approximately 280,000 clones, 80% to 90% of them appearing once. These data belong to a study of blood T cell repertoires in COVID-19. Across the study: Whether acute or convalescent, the COVID-19 samples came from the United States, Italy and Spain. Sources were T cells, B-cell-depleted T cells, or PBMCs; the material itself was cDNA or gDNA.

The CDR3 contains 14 residues. The V gene lost 6 bases and the J gene lost 7 bases, with 15 bases spanning the gap. In germline, CDR1 is MNHEY, CDR2 SVGEGT. The chain employs TRBV6-2 or TRBV6-3 and TRBJ1-4; the D gene is possibly TRBD1 (5 bases). The source of this sequence is a woman aged 70-85 years with acute or convalescent COVID-19. The specimen was peripheral blood. The CDR3 nucleotides are TGTGCCAGCAGCCAACCCAGTGGGGCTGAAAAACTGTTTTTT. Its protein is CASSQPSGAEKLFF.